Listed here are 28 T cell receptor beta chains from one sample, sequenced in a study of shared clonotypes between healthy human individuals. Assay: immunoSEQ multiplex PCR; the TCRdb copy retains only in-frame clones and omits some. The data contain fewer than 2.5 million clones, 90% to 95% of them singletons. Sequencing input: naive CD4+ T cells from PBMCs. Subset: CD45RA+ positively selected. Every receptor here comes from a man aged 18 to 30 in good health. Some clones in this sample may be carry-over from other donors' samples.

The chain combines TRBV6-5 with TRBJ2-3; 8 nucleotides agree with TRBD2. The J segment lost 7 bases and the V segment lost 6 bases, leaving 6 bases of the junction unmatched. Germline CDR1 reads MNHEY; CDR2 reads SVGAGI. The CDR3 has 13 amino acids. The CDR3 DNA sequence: TGTGCCAGCAGACCAGGACTAGCCCATACGCAGTATTTT. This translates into CASRPGLAHTQYF.

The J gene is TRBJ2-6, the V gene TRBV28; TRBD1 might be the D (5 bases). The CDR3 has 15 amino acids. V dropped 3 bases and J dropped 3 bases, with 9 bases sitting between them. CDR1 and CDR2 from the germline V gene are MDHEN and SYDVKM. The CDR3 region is CASSFPRDGANVLTF. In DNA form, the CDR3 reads TGTGCCAGCAGTTTCCCCAGGGATGGGGCCAACGTCCTGACTTTC.

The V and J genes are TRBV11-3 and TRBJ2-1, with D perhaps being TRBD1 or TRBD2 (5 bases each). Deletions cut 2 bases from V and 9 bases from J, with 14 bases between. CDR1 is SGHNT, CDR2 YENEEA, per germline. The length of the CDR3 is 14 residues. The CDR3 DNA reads TGTGCCAGCAGCTTAAGGGGCCTTGGGGGTGAGCAGTTCTTC. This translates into CASSLRGLGGEQFF.

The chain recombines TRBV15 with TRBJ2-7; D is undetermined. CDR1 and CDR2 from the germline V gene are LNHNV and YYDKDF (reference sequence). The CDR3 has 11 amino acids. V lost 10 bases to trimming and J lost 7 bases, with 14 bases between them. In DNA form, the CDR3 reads TGTGCCAGCAGTATCGCTAGGGAGCAGTACTTC. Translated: CASSIAREQYF.

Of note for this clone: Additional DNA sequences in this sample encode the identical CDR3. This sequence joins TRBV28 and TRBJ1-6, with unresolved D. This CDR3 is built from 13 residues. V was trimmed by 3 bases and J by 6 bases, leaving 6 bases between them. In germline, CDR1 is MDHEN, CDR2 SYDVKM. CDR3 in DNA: TGTGCCAGCAGTTTGGATGGTAATTCACCCCTCCACTTT. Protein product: CASSLDGNSPLHF.

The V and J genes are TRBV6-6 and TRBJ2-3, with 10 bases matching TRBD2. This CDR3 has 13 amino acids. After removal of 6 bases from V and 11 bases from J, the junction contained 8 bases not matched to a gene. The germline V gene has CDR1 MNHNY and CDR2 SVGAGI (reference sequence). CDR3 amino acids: CASRLELAGWQYF. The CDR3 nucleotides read TGTGCCAGCAGGCTTGAACTAGCGGGGTGGCAGTATTTT.

The CDR3 sequence is CASSPVAVLREKLFF. For the CDR3, the DNA is TGTGCCAGCAGCCCAGTCGCGGTTTTACGCGAAAAACTGTTTTTT. The chain employs TRBV6-5 and TRBJ1-4; D not resolved. There are 15 residues in the CDR3. V was shortened by 6 bases and J by 8 bases, with 19 bases between the two germline ends. Germline assignment: CDR1 MNHEY and CDR2 SVGAGI.

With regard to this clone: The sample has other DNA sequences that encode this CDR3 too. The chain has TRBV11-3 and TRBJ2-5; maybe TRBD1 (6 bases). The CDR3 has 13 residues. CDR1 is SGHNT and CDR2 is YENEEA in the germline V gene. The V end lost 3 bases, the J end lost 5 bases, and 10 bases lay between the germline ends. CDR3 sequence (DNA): TGTGCCAGCAGCTTCCCAGGGGAGGAGACCCAGTACTTC. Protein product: CASSFPGEETQYF. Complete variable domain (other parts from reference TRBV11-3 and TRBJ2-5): EAGVVQSPRYKIIEKKQPVAFWCNPISGHNTLYWYLQNLGQGPELLIRYENEEAVDDSQLPKDRFSAERLKGVDSTLKIQPAELGDSAVYLCASSFPGEETQYFGPGTRLLVL.

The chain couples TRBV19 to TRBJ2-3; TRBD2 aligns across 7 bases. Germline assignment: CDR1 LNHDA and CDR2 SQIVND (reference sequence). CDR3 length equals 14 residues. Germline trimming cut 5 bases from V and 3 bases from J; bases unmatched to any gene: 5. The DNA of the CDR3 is TGTGCCAGTAGTCAAGCGGGGTTGACAGATACGCAGTATTTT. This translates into CASSQAGLTDTQYF.

The CDR3 sequence is CATSRVRLEGTEAFF. CDR3 nucleotide sequence: TGTGCCACCAGCAGAGTTCGGCTGGAGGGAACTGAAGCTTTCTTT. The chain carries TRBV15 and TRBJ1-1; D unclear. Between the trimmed V and J ends, which lost 1 base and 5 bases, there was a span of 14 bases. Germline V gene data show CDR1 as LNHNV and CDR2 as YYDKDF (reference sequence). The length of the CDR3 is 15 residues.

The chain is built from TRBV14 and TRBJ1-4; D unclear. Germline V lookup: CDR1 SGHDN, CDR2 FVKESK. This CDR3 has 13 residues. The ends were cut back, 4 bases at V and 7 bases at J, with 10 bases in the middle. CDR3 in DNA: TGTGCCAGCAGCCCCAGGATCTCTGAAAAACTGTTTTTT. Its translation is CASSPRISEKLFF.

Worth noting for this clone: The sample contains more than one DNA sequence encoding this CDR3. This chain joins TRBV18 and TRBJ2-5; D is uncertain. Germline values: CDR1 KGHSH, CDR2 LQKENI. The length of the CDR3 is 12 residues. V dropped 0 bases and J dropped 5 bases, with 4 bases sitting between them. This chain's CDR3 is CASSPPSETQYF. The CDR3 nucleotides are TGTGCCAGCTCACCACCGTCCGAGACCCAGTACTTC.

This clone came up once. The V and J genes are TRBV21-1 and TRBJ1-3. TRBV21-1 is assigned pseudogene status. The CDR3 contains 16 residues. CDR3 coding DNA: TGTGCCAGCACCACGGAACTGGGTTACTCTGGAAACACCATATATTTT. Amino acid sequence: CASTTELGYSGNTIYF.

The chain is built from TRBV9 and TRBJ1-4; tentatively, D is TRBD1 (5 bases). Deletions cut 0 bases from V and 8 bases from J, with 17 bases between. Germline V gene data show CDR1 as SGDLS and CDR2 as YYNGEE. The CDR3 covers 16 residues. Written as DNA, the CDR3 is TGTGCCAGCAGCGTAGGCGGGGGGACGGGAGGGGAAAAACTGTTTTTT. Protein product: CASSVGGGTGGEKLFF.

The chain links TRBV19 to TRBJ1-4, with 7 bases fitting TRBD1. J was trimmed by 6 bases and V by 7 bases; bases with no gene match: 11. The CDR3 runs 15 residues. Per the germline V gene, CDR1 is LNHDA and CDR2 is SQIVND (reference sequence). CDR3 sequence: CASTQEQGRDEKLFF. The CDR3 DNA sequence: TGTGCCAGTACCCAAGAACAGGGGAGGGATGAAAAACTGTTTTTT.

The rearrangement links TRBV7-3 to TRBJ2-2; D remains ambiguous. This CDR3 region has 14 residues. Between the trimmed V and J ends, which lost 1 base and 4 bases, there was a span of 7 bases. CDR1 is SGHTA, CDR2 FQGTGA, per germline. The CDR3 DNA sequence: TGTGCCAGCAGCTTAATTCCTATCACCGGGGAGCTGTTTTTT. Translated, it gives CASSLIPITGELFF.

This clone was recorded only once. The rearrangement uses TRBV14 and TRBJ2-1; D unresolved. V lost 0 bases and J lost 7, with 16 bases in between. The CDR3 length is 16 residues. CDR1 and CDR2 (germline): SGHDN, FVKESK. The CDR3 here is CASSQDPLQHINEQFF. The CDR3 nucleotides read TGTGCCAGCAGCCAAGATCCACTCCAGCACATTAATGAGCAGTTCTTC.

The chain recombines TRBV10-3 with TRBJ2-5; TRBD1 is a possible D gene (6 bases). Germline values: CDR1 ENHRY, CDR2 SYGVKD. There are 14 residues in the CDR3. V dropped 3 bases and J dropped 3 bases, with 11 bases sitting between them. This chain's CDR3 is CAISERTAKETQYF. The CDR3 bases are TGTGCCATCAGTGAAAGGACAGCCAAAGAGACCCAGTACTTC.

The CDR3, as DNA: TGTGCCAGCAGCGTAGCCGGGAGCGGCTACAATGAGCAGTTCTTC. Translated, it gives CASSVAGSGYNEQFF. The genes are TRBV9 and TRBJ2-1; D is possibly TRBD2 (6 bases). This CDR3 contains 15 residues. The ends were cut back, 0 bases at V and 3 bases at J, with 10 bases in the middle. Germline-derived CDR1 and CDR2 are SGDLS and YYNGEE.

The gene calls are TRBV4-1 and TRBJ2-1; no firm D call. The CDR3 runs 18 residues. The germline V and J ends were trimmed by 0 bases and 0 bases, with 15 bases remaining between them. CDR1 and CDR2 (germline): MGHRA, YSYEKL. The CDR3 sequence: CASSQERTRLSSYNEQFF. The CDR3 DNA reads TGCGCCAGCAGCCAAGAACGTACGAGGTTGAGCTCCTACAATGAGCAGTTCTTC.

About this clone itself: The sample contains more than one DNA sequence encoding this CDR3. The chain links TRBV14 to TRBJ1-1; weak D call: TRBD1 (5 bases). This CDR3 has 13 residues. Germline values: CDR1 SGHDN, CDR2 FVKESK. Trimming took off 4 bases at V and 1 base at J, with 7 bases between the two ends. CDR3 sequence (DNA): TGTGCCAGCAGCCTCCAGGGGAACACTGAAGCTTTCTTT. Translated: CASSLQGNTEAFF.

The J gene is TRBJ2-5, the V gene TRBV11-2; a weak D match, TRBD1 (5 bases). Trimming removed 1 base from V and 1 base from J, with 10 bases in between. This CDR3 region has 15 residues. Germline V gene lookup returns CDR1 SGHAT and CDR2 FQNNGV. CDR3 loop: CASSLVQGVQETQYF. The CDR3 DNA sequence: TGTGCCAGCAGCTTAGTCCAAGGGGTCCAAGAGACCCAGTACTTC. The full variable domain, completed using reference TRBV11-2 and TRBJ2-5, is EAGVAQSPRYKIIEKRQSVAFWCNPISGHATLYWYQQILGQGPKLLIQFQNNGVVDDSQLPKDRFSAERLKGVDSTLKIQPAKLEDSAVYLCASSLVQGVQETQYFGPGTRLLVL.

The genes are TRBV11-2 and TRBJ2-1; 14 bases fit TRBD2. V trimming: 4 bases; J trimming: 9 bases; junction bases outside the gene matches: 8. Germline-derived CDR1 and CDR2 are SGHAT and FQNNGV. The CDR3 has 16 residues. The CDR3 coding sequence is TGTGCCAGCAGCTCAAGGACTAGCGGGAGGTTTCTTGAGCAGTTCTTC. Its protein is CASSSRTSGRFLEQFF.

In DNA form, the CDR3 reads TGTGCCAGCAGTGCTCTCAGGGGGTCATACCAAGGGGGCTACGAGCAGTACTTC. It specifies CASSALRGSYQGGYEQYF. The V call is TRBV28, the J call TRBJ2-7; 7 nucleotides agree with TRBD1. Germline loops: CDR1 MDHEN, CDR2 SYDVKM. V lost 5 bases, J lost 3 bases, and 19 bases stayed unmatched. The CDR3 has 18 residues.

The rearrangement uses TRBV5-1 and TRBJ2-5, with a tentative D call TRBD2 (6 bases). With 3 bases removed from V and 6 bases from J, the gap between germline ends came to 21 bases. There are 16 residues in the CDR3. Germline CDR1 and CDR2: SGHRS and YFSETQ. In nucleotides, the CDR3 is TGCGCCAGCAGCTCTGGTGACTCCGGGGGTAGGAAGACCCAGTACTTC. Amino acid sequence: CASSSGDSGGRKTQYF.

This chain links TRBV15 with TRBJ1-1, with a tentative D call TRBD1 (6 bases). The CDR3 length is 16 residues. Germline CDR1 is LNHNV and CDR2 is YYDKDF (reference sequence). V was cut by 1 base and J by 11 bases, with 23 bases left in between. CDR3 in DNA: TGTGCCACCAGCAGAGCCACAGGGCCTATTGTCTTAAGCGCTTTCTTT. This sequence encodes CATSRATGPIVLSAFF.

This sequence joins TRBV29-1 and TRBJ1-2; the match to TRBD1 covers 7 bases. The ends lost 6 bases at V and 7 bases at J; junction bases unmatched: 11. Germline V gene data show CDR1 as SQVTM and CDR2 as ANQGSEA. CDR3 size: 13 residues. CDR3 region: CSVRTGTETGYTF. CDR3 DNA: TGCAGCGTGCGCACCGGGACAGAGACTGGCTACACCTTC.

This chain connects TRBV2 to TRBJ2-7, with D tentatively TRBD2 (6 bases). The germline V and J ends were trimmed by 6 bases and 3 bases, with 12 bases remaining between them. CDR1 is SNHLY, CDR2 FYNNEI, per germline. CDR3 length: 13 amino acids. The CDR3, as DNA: TGTGCCAGCAGGGAGGGGACGGGCTACGAGCAGTACTTC. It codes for CASREGTGYEQYF.